Each of the 4 T cell receptor beta chains below was sequenced from the same sample in a study of identical twins. From the 5' RACE reads, TCRdb called clonotypes with MiXCR, one entry per CDR3 protein. The sample has 200,000 to 250,000 distinct CDR3 sequences, approximately 7% seen once. These data also formed part of another study, on yellow fever vaccine responses in identical twins.

The sequenced sample consisted of memory (CD45RO+) T cells sorted from blood. Receptor source: a young woman in good health.

This clonotype was observed a few times. The chain carries TRBV6-1 and TRBJ2-1, with TRBD2 matching over 10 bases. This CDR3 contains 15 residues. Germline CDR1 reads MNHNS; CDR2 reads SASEGT. Unmatched junction bases numbered 7, after V lost 2 bases and J lost 9 bases. The CDR3 nucleotides read TGTGCCAGCAGTGAAATTAGCGGGGGGTACGGTGAGCAGTTCTTC. This encodes CASSEISGGYGEQFF.

In its sample, this clonotype was seen many times. This chain uses TRBV7-9 with TRBJ2-3; 7 bases agree with TRBD2. Germline V gives CDR1 SEHNR, CDR2 FQNEAQ (reference sequence). V dropped 1 base and J dropped 0; count of bases not matched to a gene: 7. CDR3 length equals 17 residues. The CDR3 region has the DNA TGTGCCAGCAGCTTAGGACCGGGACTACCTAGCACAGATACGCAGTATTTT. It specifies CASSLGPGLPSTDTQYF.

In its sample, this clonotype was seen a few times. The chain links TRBV28 to TRBJ2-3; D may correspond to TRBD1 or TRBD2 (6 bases each). CDR3 length equals 12 residues. CDR1 MDHEN and CDR2 SYDVKM come from the germline V gene. Deletions cut 10 bases from V and 0 bases from J, with 8 bases between. For the CDR3, the DNA is TGTGCCACGGGGGCTAGCACAGATACGCAGTATTTT. Translated: CATGASTDTQYF.

The chain has TRBV5-5 and TRBJ2-1; D might be TRBD1 or TRBD2, each matching 5 bases. V lost 0 bases to trimming and J lost 8 bases, with 15 bases between them. Germline V gene sequence: CDR1 SGHKS, CDR2 YYEKEE (reference sequence). The CDR3 is made up of 15 amino acids. The CDR3 DNA is TGTGCCAGCAGCTTGGACGGGACCGGCTGGGATGAGCAGTTCTTC. Translation: CASSLDGTGWDEQFF.